This T cell receptor beta chain emerged from a study of response to subunit inactivated influenza vaccine. TCRdb re-called the RT-PCR reads through MiXCR, storing one row per CDR3 protein. The data show about half a million distinct CDR3 sequences, roughly 27% seen once. This clonotype was found a few times. The receptor was derived from a man between 50 and 59 years old who received an inactivated influenza vaccine. This specimen was CD4+ T cells sorted from PBMCs, taken around 5 days after vaccination.

For the CDR3, the DNA is TGTGCCAGCACCCGGACATCGAACACTGAAGCTTTCTTT. It translates to CASTRTSNTEAFF. The V gene is TRBV3-1, the J gene TRBJ1-1; TRBD1 might be the D (5 bases). Germline lookup yields CDR1 LGHDT and CDR2 YNNKEL (reference sequence). The CDR3 is made up of 13 amino acids. The V end was cut by 7 bases, the J end by 1 base, with 10 bases between.